The present T cell receptor beta chain was sequenced within a study of response to subunit inactivated influenza vaccine. The CDR3 runs to 15 residues. Per germline, CDR1 DFQATT and CDR2 SNEGSKA (reference sequence). J gave up 3 bases and V 0 bases, and 7 bases lay outside the gene matches. TCRdb ran MiXCR on the RT-PCR reads and lists one entry per CDR3 protein. The table lists about 540,000 distinct CDR3 sequences, around 25% of them singletons. These same records also appear under a second study, on T cells expressing NK-cell markers. That source notes: A 5'RACE template switching approach incorporating UMIs was used to make TCR beta cDNA. In several experiments, sorting was restricted to alpha-beta TCR T cells by an anti-gamma-delta TCR antibody.

Material: CD4+ T cells sorted from PBMCs, obtained 12 days after vaccination. This chain joins TRBV20-1 and TRBJ2-7, with 8 bases fitting TRBD2. The TCR comes from a man aged 45-60 years who received an inactivated influenza vaccine. CDR3 in amino acids: CSARDLLAVSYEQYF. The DNA of the CDR3 is TGCAGTGCTAGAGATCTACTAGCGGTGAGCTACGAGCAGTACTTC.